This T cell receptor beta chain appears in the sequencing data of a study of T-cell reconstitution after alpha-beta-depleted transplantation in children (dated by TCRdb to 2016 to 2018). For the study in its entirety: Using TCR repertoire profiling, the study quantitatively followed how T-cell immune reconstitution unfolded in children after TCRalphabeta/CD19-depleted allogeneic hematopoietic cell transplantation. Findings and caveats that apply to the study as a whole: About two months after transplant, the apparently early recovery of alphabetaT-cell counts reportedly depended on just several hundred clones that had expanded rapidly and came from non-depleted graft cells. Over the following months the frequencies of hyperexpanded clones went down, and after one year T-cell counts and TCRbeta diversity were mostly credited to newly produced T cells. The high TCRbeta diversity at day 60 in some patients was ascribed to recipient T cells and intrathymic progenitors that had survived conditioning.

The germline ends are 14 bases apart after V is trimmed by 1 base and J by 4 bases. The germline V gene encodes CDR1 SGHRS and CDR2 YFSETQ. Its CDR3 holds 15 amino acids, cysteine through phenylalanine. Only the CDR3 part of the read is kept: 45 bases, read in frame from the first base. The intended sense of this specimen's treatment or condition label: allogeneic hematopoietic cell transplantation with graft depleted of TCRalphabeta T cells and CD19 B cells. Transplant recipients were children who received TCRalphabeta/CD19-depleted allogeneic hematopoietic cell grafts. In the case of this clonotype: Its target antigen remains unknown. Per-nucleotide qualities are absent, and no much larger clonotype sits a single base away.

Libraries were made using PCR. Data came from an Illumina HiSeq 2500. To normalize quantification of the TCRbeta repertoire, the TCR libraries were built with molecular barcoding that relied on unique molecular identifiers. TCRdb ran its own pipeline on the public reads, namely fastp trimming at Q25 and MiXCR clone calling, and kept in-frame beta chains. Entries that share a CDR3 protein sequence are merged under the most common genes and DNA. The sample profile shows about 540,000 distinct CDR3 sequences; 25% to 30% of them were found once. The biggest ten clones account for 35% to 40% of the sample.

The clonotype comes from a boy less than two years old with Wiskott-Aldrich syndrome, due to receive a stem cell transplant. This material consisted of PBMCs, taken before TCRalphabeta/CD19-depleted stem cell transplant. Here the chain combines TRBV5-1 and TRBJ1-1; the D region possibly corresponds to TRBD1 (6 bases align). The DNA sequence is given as TGCGCCAGCAGCTTGCAGGGGCTCGCGGGCACTGAAGCTTTCTTT. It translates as CASSLQGLAGTEAFF.